One sample yielded the 29 T cell receptor beta chains listed below, sequenced in a study of cytomegalovirus exposure and HLA in healthy donors. Produced via immunoSEQ multiplex PCR; TCRdb's table is partial and in-frame only. The sample consists of just under 150,000 clones, approximately 90% of them appearing once. The sequenced material came from PBMCs. These receptors were obtained from a man aged 18 to 30 in good health and CMV-seropositive.

The rearrangement links TRBV6-5 to TRBJ1-2; TRBD1 matches 11 bases. Germline CDR1 MNHEY, CDR2 SVGAGI. V shed 6 bases, J shed 3 bases, and the junction held 6 bases outside the gene matches. The CDR3 has 15 amino acids. CDR3 region: CASRAGQGADYGYTF. The CDR3 bases are TGTGCCAGCAGGGCCGGACAGGGGGCCGACTATGGCTACACCTTC.

The rearrangement joins TRBV5-6 to TRBJ2-1, with no clear D. CDR3 length: 11 residues. Trimming took 5 bases from V and 5 from J, leaving 5 bases between them. Germline values: CDR1 SGHDT, CDR2 YYEEEE. CDR3 protein: CASRVDNEQFF. Written as DNA, the CDR3 is TGTGCCAGCAGGGTAGACAATGAGCAGTTCTTC.

As DNA, the CDR3 is TGTGCCAGCAGTTACGACAGGGGGAATGGCTACACCTTC. Translated, it gives CASSYDRGNGYTF. The chain is built from TRBV6-6 and TRBJ1-2; 9 bases match TRBD1. The CDR3 length is 13 residues. Germline V CDR1 and CDR2: MNHNY, SVGAGI (reference sequence). Trimming cost V 2 bases and J 6 bases; bases outside gene matches: 1.

The chain uses TRBV4-1 and TRBJ2-7, with TRBD2 matching 9 bases. The CDR3 totals 17 residues. Trimming at V came to 1 base and at J to 0 bases, leaving 7 bases not matched to a gene. Germline lookup yields CDR1 MGHRA and CDR2 YSYEKL. In nucleotides, the CDR3 is TGCGCCAGCAGCCAAGGGGGTAGCGGGAGCGTCTCCTACGAGCAGTACTTC. As protein: CASSQGGSGSVSYEQYF.

The count of this clone is one. The rearrangement links TRBV27 to TRBJ2-1; D possibly corresponds to TRBD2 (6 bases). CDR3 size: 15 residues. CDR1 and CDR2 (germline): MNHEY, SMNVEV (reference sequence). V lost 3 bases and J 3 bases, leaving 12 bases between the germline ends. The CDR3 sequence is CASSFLAGSYNEQFF. CDR3 coding DNA: TGTGCCAGCAGTTTTTTAGCCGGGAGCTACAATGAGCAGTTCTTC.

This clone was detected once. The rearrangement links TRBV14 to TRBJ2-1, with 9 bases that match TRBD2. The CDR3 is 16 amino acids. Germline V gene lookup returns CDR1 SGHDN and CDR2 FVKESK. V gave up 5 bases and J gave up 1 base; unmatched junction bases: 6. CDR3 loop: CASSLRLAASYNEQFF. Written as DNA, the CDR3 is TGTGCCAGCAGCTTACGACTAGCGGCTTCCTACAATGAGCAGTTCTTC.

The genes are TRBV19 and TRBJ2-1, with 10 bases fitting TRBD2. Germline V gene lookup returns CDR1 LNHDA and CDR2 SQIVND (reference sequence). Trimming took 3 bases from V and 8 from J; bases not matched to a gene: 10. This CDR3 is 16 amino acids long. CDR3 in amino acids: CASSIRSGRARDEQFF. The CDR3 nucleotides are TGTGCCAGTAGTATTCGGAGCGGGAGGGCCCGAGATGAGCAGTTCTTC.

The chain carries TRBV4-1 and TRBJ2-2, with D perhaps TRBD2 (5 bases). The CDR3 has 12 residues. Trimming took off 5 bases at V and 7 bases at J, with 8 bases between the two ends. Germline CDR1 and CDR2: MGHRA and YSYEKL. The CDR3: CASSGGGGELFF. The CDR3 DNA reads TGCGCCAGCAGCGGAGGCGGCGGGGAGCTGTTTTTT.

This chain uses TRBV30 with TRBJ1-6, with TRBD1 as a possible D gene (6 bases). CDR3 length: 15 amino acids. Germline V lookup: CDR1 GTSNPN, CDR2 SVGIG (reference sequence). Trimming removed 4 bases at V and 7 bases at J, with 17 bases between. DNA for the CDR3: TGTGCCTGGACAGGAACAGGGCCACACAATTCACCCCTCCACTTT. It encodes CAWTGTGPHNSPLHF.

The CDR3 is CASSQGYSPNEKLFF. CDR3 bases: TGCGCCAGCAGCCAAGGTTACAGCCCGAATGAAAAACTGTTTTTT. This chain links TRBV4-1 with TRBJ1-4; no clear D. This CDR3 is built from 15 residues. CDR1 is MGHRA and CDR2 is YSYEKL in the germline V gene. The V and J ends lost 1 base and 5 bases respectively, with 11 bases between them.

The rearrangement links TRBV6-1 to TRBJ2-7; TRBD1 aligns across 12 bases. CDR1 is MNHNS and CDR2 is SASEGT in the germline V gene. The V segment lost 7 bases and the J segment 4 bases; nucleotides outside the gene matches: 8. This CDR3 contains 15 residues. CDR3 nucleotides: TGTGCCAGCAAGGGTAGGGGACAGGGGGCGTACGAGCAGTACTTC. Protein sequence: CASKGRGQGAYEQYF.

This chain joins TRBV19 and TRBJ1-1, with D uncertain. Looked up from germline, CDR1 is LNHDA and CDR2 is SQIVND (reference sequence). The CDR3 spans 14 residues. Deletions cut 3 bases from V and 0 bases from J, with 8 bases between. Written as DNA, the CDR3 is TGTGCCAGTAGTATGATCAACATGAACACTGAAGCTTTCTTT. Amino acid sequence: CASSMINMNTEAFF.

The V gene is TRBV4-2, the J gene TRBJ2-7; TRBD1 matches 7 bases. Germline V gene lookup returns CDR1 LGHNA and CDR2 YNFKEQ. The CDR3 sequence is 14 residues long. After removal of 4 bases from V and 4 bases from J, the junction contained 7 bases not matched to a gene. CDR3 sequence: CASSPPGQKYEQYF. CDR3 in DNA: TGTGCCAGCAGCCCCCCGGGACAGAAGTACGAGCAGTACTTC.

This clone was detected only once. The chain carries TRBV6-1 and TRBJ2-3, with a possible D match to TRBD2 (6 bases). Trimming stripped 8 bases from V and 2 bases from J, with 17 bases between. The germline V gene encodes CDR1 MNHNS and CDR2 SASEGT. This CDR3 region has 15 residues. In DNA form, the CDR3 reads TGTGCCAGCGGGTGGAGGGAGACTTCCACAGATACGCAGTATTTT. Protein: CASGWRETSTDTQYF.

The V gene is TRBV6-1, the J gene TRBJ2-2; 7 bases line up with TRBD2. The CDR3 sequence is 14 residues long. J gave up 6 bases and V 0 bases, and 1 base lay outside the gene matches. Looked up from germline, CDR1 is MNHNS and CDR2 is SASEGT. The CDR3 reads CASSEAGGPGELFF. In nucleotides, the CDR3 is TGTGCCAGCAGTGAAGCGGGAGGGCCCGGGGAGCTGTTTTTT.

V is TRBV7-9 and J is TRBJ1-1; D gene uncertain. Trimming removed 5 bases from V and 3 bases from J, with 13 bases in between. CDR1 and CDR2 from the germline V gene are SEHNR and FQNEAQ (reference sequence). CDR3 length: 14 residues. The CDR3: CASSARAGDTEAFF. The CDR3 nucleotides are TGTGCCAGCAGCGCCCGTGCGGGAGACACTGAAGCTTTCTTT. The full variable domain, its missing parts supplied by reference TRBV7-9 and TRBJ1-1, is DTGVSQNPRHKITKRGQNVTFRCDPISEHNRLYWYRQTLGQGPEFLTYFQNEAQLEKSRLLSDRFSAERPKGSFSTLEIQRTEQGDSAMYLCASSARAGDTEAFFGQGTRLTVV.

J is TRBJ2-3 and V is TRBV5-1; TRBD2 agrees at 9 bases. Germline CDR1 and CDR2: SGHRS and YFSETQ. CDR3 size: 15 residues. J lost 4 bases, V lost 0 bases, and 3 bases had no gene match. In DNA, the CDR3 is TGCGCCAGCAGCTTGGAGGGACTAGCTCCAGATACGCAGTATTTT. Translating it yields CASSLEGLAPDTQYF.

The count of this clone is one. This chain connects TRBV5-6 to TRBJ2-1; 7 positions agree with TRBD2. The CDR3 loop spans 13 amino acids. With V trimmed by 1 base and J by 10 bases, 5 bases remained unmatched. Germline lookup yields CDR1 SGHDT and CDR2 YYEEEE. The CDR3 here is CASSLRLADEQFF. In nucleotides, the CDR3 is TGTGCCAGCAGCTTGAGACTAGCTGACGAGCAGTTCTTC.

This sequence joins TRBV5-8 and TRBJ1-1; a weak D match, TRBD1 (5 bases). This CDR3 spans 15 amino acids. Trimming cost V 3 bases and J 0 bases, with 12 bases left between them. From germline, CDR1 is SGHTS and CDR2 YDEGEE. The DNA of the CDR3 is TGTGCCAGCAGCTCTTTGCGGGGGATGAACACTGAAGCTTTCTTT. Residues: CASSSLRGMNTEAFF.

This chain joins TRBV27 and TRBJ2-2, with no clear D. CDR3 length: 14 residues. V lost 3 bases and J lost 7, with 12 bases in between. CDR1 and CDR2 (germline): MNHEY, SMNVEV (reference sequence). The DNA for the CDR3 is TGTGCCAGCAGTTTCTTCCAAGAGAACGGGGAGCTGTTTTTT. It codes for CASSFFQENGELFF.

This clone was recorded a few times. This chain joins TRBV28 and TRBJ1-5; no clear D gene. With 2 bases removed from V and 6 bases from J, the gap between germline ends came to 11 bases. CDR3 size: 14 residues. Germline values: CDR1 MDHEN, CDR2 SYDVKM. CDR3 sequence: CASSLGQAGQPQHF. The DNA for the CDR3 is TGTGCCAGCAGTTTAGGGCAGGCTGGTCAGCCCCAGCATTTT. The full variable domain, in which reference TRBV28 and TRBJ1-5 provide the parts outside the CDR3, is DVKVTQSSRYLVKRTGEKVFLECVQDMDHENMFWYRQDPGLGLRLIYFSYDVKMKEKGDIPEGYSVSREKKERFSLILESASTNQTSMYLCASSLGQAGQPQHFGDGTRLSIL.

The gene calls are TRBV5-1 and TRBJ2-7; 8 bases align to TRBD1. Unmatched junction bases numbered 7, after V lost 0 bases and J lost 5 bases. The length of the CDR3 is 15 residues. Germline values: CDR1 SGHRS, CDR2 YFSETQ. CDR3 in amino acids: CASSLETGDLDEQYF. The CDR3 region has the DNA TGCGCCAGCAGCTTGGAGACAGGGGATCTTGACGAGCAGTACTTC. Full variable domain (remainder filled in from reference TRBV5-1 and TRBJ2-7): KAGVTQTPRYLIKTRGQQVTLSCSPISGHRSVSWYQQTPGQGLQFLFEYFSETQRNKGNFPGRFSGRQFSNSRSEMNVSTLELGDSALYLCASSLETGDLDEQYFGPGTRLTVT.

The chain links TRBV7-7 to TRBJ2-1, with TRBD2 matching over 11 bases. This CDR3 has 15 amino acids. The V and J ends lost 5 bases and 8 bases, in that order; junction bases with no gene match: 8. CDR1 and CDR2 from the germline V gene are SSHAT and FNYEAQ (reference sequence). The CDR3 sequence: CASSLSGRAPDEQFF. As DNA, the CDR3 is TGTGCCAGCAGCCTTAGCGGGAGGGCCCCTGATGAGCAGTTCTTC.

The rearrangement links TRBV19 to TRBJ1-2, with 8 bases that match TRBD1. This CDR3 has 15 amino acids. Germline V gives CDR1 LNHDA, CDR2 SQIVND (reference sequence). Trimming removed 7 bases from V and 1 base from J; junction bases left unmatched: 8. CDR3 sequence (DNA): TGTGCCAGTAAGAGGGGACAGGCCAGTAACTATGGCTACACCTTC. It is translated as CASKRGQASNYGYTF.

This chain connects TRBV6-1 to TRBJ1-1, with D unclear. Germline V gene lookup returns CDR1 MNHNS and CDR2 SASEGT. Deletions cut 3 bases from V and 5 bases from J, with 10 bases between. This CDR3 spans 13 amino acids. CDR3 nucleotides: TGTGCCAGCAGTGACCGGAGGGCAACTGAAGCTTTCTTT. This encodes CASSDRRATEAFF.

The chain uses TRBV7-2 and TRBJ1-2; D may be TRBD1 (6 bases). The CDR3 spans 13 residues. Germline V gene lookup returns CDR1 SGHTA and CDR2 FQGNSA. V lost 4 bases and J 2 bases, leaving 8 bases between the germline ends. This CDR3 reads CASSSRGNYGYTF. CDR3 bases: TGTGCCAGCAGCTCGAGGGGGAACTATGGCTACACCTTC. Full variable domain (remainder filled in from reference TRBV7-2 and TRBJ1-2): GAGVSQSPSNKVTEKGKDVELRCDPISGHTALYWYRQSLGQGLEFLIYFQGNSAPDKSGLPSDRFSAERTGGSVSTLTIQRTQQEDSAVYLCASSSRGNYGYTFGSGTRLTVV.

V and J are TRBV27 and TRBJ2-7; TRBD2 might be the D (6 bases). CDR1 and CDR2 from the germline V gene are MNHEY and SMNVEV (reference sequence). Trimming removed 2 bases at V and 3 bases at J, with 14 bases between. CDR3 length: 15 amino acids. Here the CDR3 DNA reads TGTGCCAGCAGTTTAGGAGGGAACGGGGACTACGAGCAGTACTTC. It codes for CASSLGGNGDYEQYF.

This chain links TRBV30 with TRBJ1-3; 12 bases line up with TRBD1. V lost 1 base and J lost 1; bases outside the gene matches: 11. The CDR3 extends over 19 amino acids. Germline V lookup: CDR1 GTSNPN, CDR2 SVGIG (reference sequence). The CDR3 reads CAWSALGQGAYWSGNTIYF. For the CDR3, the DNA is TGTGCCTGGAGTGCGTTGGGACAGGGGGCATATTGGTCTGGAAACACCATATATTTT.

V is TRBV4-2 and J is TRBJ1-5; maybe TRBD1 (6 bases). Germline CDR1 reads LGHNA; CDR2 reads YNFKEQ. V gave up 4 bases and J gave up 4 bases, with 35 bases separating them. This CDR3 has 22 residues. CDR3 nucleotides: TGTGCCAGCAGCCTTGGGGGCTACCCTCCGCTATTCCTTCGTAACAGGAATCAGCCCCAGCATTTT. This gives the protein CASSLGGYPPLFLRNRNQPQHF.